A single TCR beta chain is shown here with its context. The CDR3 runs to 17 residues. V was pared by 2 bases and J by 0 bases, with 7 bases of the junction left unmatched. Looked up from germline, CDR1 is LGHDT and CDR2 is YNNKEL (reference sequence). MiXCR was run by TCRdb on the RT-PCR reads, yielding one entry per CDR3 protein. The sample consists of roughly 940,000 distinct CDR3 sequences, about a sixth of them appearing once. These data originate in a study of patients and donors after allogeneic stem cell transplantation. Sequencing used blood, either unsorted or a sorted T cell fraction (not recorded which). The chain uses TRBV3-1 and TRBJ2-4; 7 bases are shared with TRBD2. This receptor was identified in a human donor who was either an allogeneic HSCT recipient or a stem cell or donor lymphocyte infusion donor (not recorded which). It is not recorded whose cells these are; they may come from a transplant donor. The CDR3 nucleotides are TGTGCCAGCAGCCAATTAGAGGCGGGGGAAGCCAAAAACATTCAGTACTTC. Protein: CASSQLEAGEAKNIQYF.